This TCR beta chain was identified in a study of lymphopenia after photon versus proton radiotherapy. Findings of the study overall: Post-nadir diversity loss with photons came from oligoclonal expansion, particularly CD8+ Temra cells.

TCRdb's copy holds only in-frame clones and misses some; the assay was immunoSEQ multiplex PCR. Among 24,000 or so clones, approximately 88% were seen once, and the ten largest hold roughly 24%. The CDR3 runs 14 residues. The V end was cut by 7 bases, the J end by 6 bases, with 15 bases between. Germline-derived CDR1 and CDR2 are SGHNT and YENEEA. To note about this clone: Its antigen is undetermined.

This material consisted of peripheral blood, taken from a patient treated with photon-based radiotherapy. The source of this sequence is a man aged 40-49 years with gastric cancer. The gene calls are TRBV11-3 and TRBJ2-2; D remains ambiguous. Here the CDR3 DNA reads TGTGCCAGCACCCGACGTGATAAACCCGGGGAGCTGTTTTTT. Its translation is CASTRRDKPGELFF. Drawing the rest from reference TRBV11-3 and TRBJ2-2, the complete variable domain is EAGVVQSPRYKIIEKKQPVAFWCNPISGHNTLYWYLQNLGQGPELLIRYENEEAVDDSQLPKDRFSAERLKGVDSTLKIQPAELGDSAVYLCASTRRDKPGELFFGEGSRLTVL.